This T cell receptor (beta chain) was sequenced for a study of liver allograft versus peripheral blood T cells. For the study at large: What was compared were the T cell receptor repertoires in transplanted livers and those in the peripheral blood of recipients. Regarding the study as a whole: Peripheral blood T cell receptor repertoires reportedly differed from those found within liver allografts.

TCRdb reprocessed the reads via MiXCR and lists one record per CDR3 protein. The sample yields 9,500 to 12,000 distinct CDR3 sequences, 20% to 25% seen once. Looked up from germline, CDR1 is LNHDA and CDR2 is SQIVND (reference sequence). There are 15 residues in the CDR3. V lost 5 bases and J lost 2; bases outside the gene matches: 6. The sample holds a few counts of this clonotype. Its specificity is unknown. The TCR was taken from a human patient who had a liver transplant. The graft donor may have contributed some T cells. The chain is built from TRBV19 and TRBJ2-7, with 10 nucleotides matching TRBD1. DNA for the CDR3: TGTGCCAGTAGTCGACAGGGGGCAGGGGCCTACGAGCAGTACTTC. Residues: CASSRQGAGAYEQYF. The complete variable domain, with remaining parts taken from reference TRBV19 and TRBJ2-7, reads DGGITQSPKYLFRKEGQNVTLSCEQNLNHDAMYWYRQDPGQGLRLIYYSQIVNDFQKGDIAEGYSVSREKKESFPLTVTSAQKNPTAFYLCASSRQGAGAYEQYFGPGTRLTVT.